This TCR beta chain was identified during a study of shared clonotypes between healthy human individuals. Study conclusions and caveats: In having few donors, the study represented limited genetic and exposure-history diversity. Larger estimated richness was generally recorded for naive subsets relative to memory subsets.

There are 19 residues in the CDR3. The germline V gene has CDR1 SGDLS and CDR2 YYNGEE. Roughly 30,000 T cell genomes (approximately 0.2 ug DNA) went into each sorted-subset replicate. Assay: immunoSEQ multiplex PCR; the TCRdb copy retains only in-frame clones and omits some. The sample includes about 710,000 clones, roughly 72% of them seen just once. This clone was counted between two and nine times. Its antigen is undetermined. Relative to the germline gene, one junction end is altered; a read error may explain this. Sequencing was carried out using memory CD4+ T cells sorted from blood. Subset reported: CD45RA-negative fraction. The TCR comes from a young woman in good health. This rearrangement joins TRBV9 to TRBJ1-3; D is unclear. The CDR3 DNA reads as TGTGCCAGCAGCGCCGAGGGAGGAAAAACACATGCCACTCGAAACATCATATATTTT. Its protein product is CASSAEGGKTHATRNIIYF.